This T cell receptor beta chain was sequenced during a study of CDR3 diversity in severe acne. Between the trimmed V and J ends, which lost 7 bases and 0 bases, there was a span of 12 bases. There are 14 residues in the CDR3. CDR1 and CDR2 from the germline V gene are SGHRS and YFSETQ. TCRdb re-derived calls from the PCR reads in MiXCR, one entry per CDR3 protein. The table includes tens of thousands of distinct CDR3 sequences, 45% to 55% detected once. The TCR originated in a male donor in good health, without acne. The sample consisted of blood. The chain couples TRBV5-1 to TRBJ2-3, with D hard to call. CDR3 coding DNA: TGCGCCAGCTCGCGCGATACTAGCACAGATACGCAGTATTTT. Encoded protein: CASSRDTSTDTQYF.